The rows below give T cell receptor beta chains drawn from one sample of a study of cytomegalovirus exposure and HLA in healthy donors. Produced via immunoSEQ multiplex PCR; TCRdb's table is partial and in-frame only. This table has approximately 150,000 clones, around 79% appearing once. Sequencing was done on a sample of PBMCs. The receptors derive from a man aged 40-49 years in good health and CMV-seropositive. The CDR3 runs from the conserved cysteine through the conserved F or W. A D gene is named only where the DNA matches it firmly. Clone size, where shown, is once, few, many, or a class for clones that have expanded.

cdr3_length	d_call	v_call	j_call	clone_size	cdr3_aa	cdr3_nt
15	TRBD1	TRBV6-1	TRBJ1-5	NA	CASRDRDRDNQPQHF	TGTGCCAGCAGGGACCGGGACAGGGACAATCAGCCCCAGCATTTT
17	TRBD2	TRBV4-2	TRBJ2-5	NA	CASSRSRLAGGGETQYF	TGTGCCAGCAGCCGATCCCGACTAGCGGGAGGGGGTGAGACCCAGTACTTC
15	TRBD1	TRBV19	TRBJ2-1	NA	CASSARDRGVYEQFF	TGTGCCAGTAGTGCCCGGGACAGGGGGGTCTATGAGCAGTTCTTC
12	TRBD1	TRBV2	TRBJ2-7	NA	CASTDRAYEQYF	TGTGCCAGCACGGACAGGGCCTACGAGCAGTACTTC
16	TRBD2	TRBV7-9	TRBJ2-1	NA	CASSPTSGRSYNEQFF	TGTGCCAGCAGCCCGACTAGCGGGAGATCCTACAATGAGCAGTTCTTC
19	NA	TRBV9	TRBJ1-2	NA	CASSVAPYLGQRANYGYTF	TGTGCCAGCAGCGTAGCACCCTACCTAGGACAGAGAGCTAACTATGGCTACACCTTC
14	NA	TRBV11-2	TRBJ2-1	few	CASSGLTKYNEQFF	TGTGCCAGCAGCGGGCTCACAAAGTACAATGAGCAGTTCTTC
13	NA	TRBV5-1	TRBJ2-7	NA	CASSLELAYEQYF	TGCGCCAGCAGCTTGGAACTGGCCTACGAGCAGTACTTC
15	NA	TRBV5-1	TRBJ2-7	NA	CASSSNPSAFYEQYF	TGCGCCAGCAGCTCGAACCCTAGCGCCTTCTACGAGCAGTACTTC
14	TRBD2	TRBV29-1	TRBJ2-3	NA	CSVDPRGRVDTQYF	TGCAGCGTTGATCCGCGCGGGAGGGTAGATACGCAGTATTTT
14	NA	TRBV27	TRBJ1-5	once	CASMPNRVDQPQHF	TGTGCCAGCATGCCAAACAGGGTCGATCAGCCCCAGCATTTT
15	TRBD1	TRBV18	TRBJ1-1	NA	CASSPTDRGGTEAFF	TGTGCCAGCTCACCGACGGACAGGGGAGGCACTGAAGCTTTCTTT
14	NA	TRBV5-6	TRBJ2-5	NA	CASSLDTYQETQYF	TGTGCCAGCAGCCTGGACACCTACCAAGAGACCCAGTACTTC
18	TRBD2	TRBV2	TRBJ2-1	once	CASSPGLAGGTRGSEQFF	TGTGCCAGCAGTCCGGGACTAGCGGGAGGAACAAGGGGGAGTGAGCAGTTCTTC
15	TRBD1	TRBV5-6	TRBJ1-2	NA	CASSASPGQLYGNTF	TGTGCCAGCAGCGCATCACCGGGACAGCTTTATGGCAACACCTTC
17	NA	TRBV7-2	TRBJ2-1	NA	CASSGSWAGGDYNEQFF	TGTGCCAGCAGCGGCTCTTGGGCGGGCGGAGACTACAATGAGCAGTTCTTC
21	TRBD2	TRBV4-2	TRBJ2-3	NA	CASSQDSGLAGEFECTDTQYF	TGTGCCAGCAGCCAAGATTCGGGGCTAGCGGGAGAATTCGAGTGTACAGATACGCAGTATTTT
15	NA	TRBV19	TRBJ1-3	NA	CASRTRQDPGNTIYF	TGTGCCAGTAGAACTCGACAGGACCCTGGAAACACCATATATTTT
20	TRBD2	TRBV9	TRBJ2-6	NA	CASSVGIIAGDFSGANVLTF	TGTGCCAGCAGCGTAGGGATCATAGCGGGAGATTTCTCTGGGGCCAACGTCCTGACTTTC
12	NA	TRBV11-3	TRBJ2-5	NA	CASSLPRSTQYF	TGTGCCAGCAGCCTACCAAGATCAACCCAGTACTTC
13	NA	TRBV6-1	TRBJ2-7	few	CASSAPYSYEQYF	TGTGCCAGCAGTGCACCGTACAGCTACGAGCAGTACTTC
14	NA	TRBV7-7	TRBJ2-2	once	CASSLSPNTGELFF	TGTGCCAGCAGCTTAAGCCCAAACACCGGGGAGCTGTTTTTT
14	NA	TRBV5-6	TRBJ2-5	NA	CASSLRSDQETQYF	TGTGCCAGCAGCTTGAGATCAGACCAAGAGACCCAGTACTTC
13	NA	TRBV27	TRBJ2-5	NA	CAVRGHGQETQYF	TGTGCGGTCCGAGGACACGGTCAAGAGACCCAGTACTTC